Below, 10 T cell receptor beta chains from the same sample are listed, as sequenced in a study of T cells in Graves' hyperthyroidism and ophthalmopathy. Using RNA transcripts as the source, TCR beta CDR3 regions were amplified. HTBI primers were the set used in a first-round RT-PCR of the TCR CDR3. MiXCR was run by TCRdb on the multiplex PCR reads, yielding one entry per CDR3 protein. Among about 610,000 distinct CDR3 sequences listed, about 14% were seen once. Sequenced input: blood. The receptors were gathered from a woman in her 40s with Graves' ophthalmopathy.

This clonotype occurred many times. This chain joins TRBV10-3 and TRBJ1-3; TRBD1 aligns across 9 bases. Trimming removed 6 bases from V and 0 bases from J; junction bases left unmatched: 6. Germline assignment: CDR1 ENHRY and CDR2 SYGVKD. The CDR3 spans 16 residues. CDR3 DNA sequence: TGTGCCATCAGAGCGGGACAGGGTCTCTCTGGAAACACCATATATTTT. It is translated as CAIRAGQGLSGNTIYF.

This clonotype was counted between two and nine times. The chain couples TRBV2 to TRBJ2-7; no firm D call. The CDR3 contains 14 residues. With 6 bases removed from V and 0 bases from J, the gap between germline ends came to 12 bases. Germline V gene data show CDR1 as SNHLY and CDR2 as FYNNEI. CDR3 nucleotide sequence: TGTGCCAGCAGCCCCCAGCTGAGCTCCTACGAGCAGTACTTC. It yields the protein CASSPQLSSYEQYF. The entire variable domain, with the rest obtained from reference TRBV2 and TRBJ2-7, is as follows: EPEVTQTPSHQVTQMGQEVILRCVPISNHLYFYWYRQILGQKVEFLVSFYNNEISEKSEIFDDQFSVERPDGSNFTLKIRSTKLEDSAMYFCASSPQLSSYEQYFGPGTRLTVT.

In its sample, this clonotype was seen many times. Since a much larger clone is just one base distant, this may be a read error. Because it lacks the conserved phenylalanine or tryptophan at the end, this CDR3 is likely a read error. The CDR3 spells CASSYIDRRGEQYL. The DNA for the CDR3 is TGTGCCAGCAGTTACATCGACAGGCGGGGCGAGCAGTACCTC. The chain couples TRBV6-2 or TRBV6-3 to TRBJ2-7; the D gene could be TRBD1 or TRBD2 (6 bases each). Trimming removed 2 bases at V and 6 bases at J, with 14 bases between. The CDR3 sequence is 14 residues long. The germline V gene encodes CDR1 MNHEY and CDR2 SVGEGT.

In its sample, this clonotype was seen a few times. This sequence joins TRBV28 and TRBJ2-7, with D maybe TRBD1 (6 bases). This CDR3 comprises 12 residues. The V end was cut by 10 bases, the J end by 6 bases, with 16 bases between. Per germline, CDR1 MDHEN and CDR2 SYDVKM. CDR3 coding DNA: TGTGCCACCAGCGGCATGGACAGCGAGCAGTACTTC. It yields the protein CATSGMDSEQYF.

Many counts were recorded for this clonotype. J is TRBJ2-7 and V is TRBV11-2; the D gene could be TRBD1 or TRBD2 (5 bases each). Germline CDR1 reads SGHAT; CDR2 reads FQNNGV. The CDR3 runs 14 residues. Between the trimmed V and J ends, which lost 1 base and 5 bases, there was a span of 12 bases. This chain's CDR3 is CASSLVWGSHEQYF. CDR3 nucleotides: TGTGCCAGCAGCTTAGTATGGGGGAGCCACGAGCAGTACTTC.

This clonotype was counted many times. The chain carries TRBV28 and TRBJ2-3; 12 bases map to TRBD2. The length of the CDR3 is 16 residues. CDR1 MDHEN and CDR2 SYDVKM come from the germline V gene. Trimming took 6 bases from V and 2 from J; bases not matched to a gene: 6. CDR3 region: CASRDRTSGATDTQYF. Written as DNA, the CDR3 is TGTGCCAGCAGAGATCGGACTAGCGGGGCCACAGATACGCAGTATTTT.

This clonotype was detected only once. V is TRBV6-2 or TRBV6-3 and J is TRBJ2-7, with 9 bases aligning to TRBD1. This CDR3 comprises 13 residues. The germline gives CDR1 MNHEY, CDR2 SVGEGT. V lost 8 bases and J lost 6; bases outside the gene matches: 8. Here the CDR3 DNA reads TGTGCCAGCGCGGTACAGGGGGCAGGCGAGCAGTACTTC. Translation gives CASAVQGAGEQYF.

This clonotype was seen many times. The chain uses TRBV12-3 or TRBV12-4 and TRBJ2-7, with D maybe TRBD2 (5 bases). The CDR3 covers 14 residues. V was trimmed by 5 bases and J by 5 bases, leaving 16 bases between them. The DNA for the CDR3 is TGTGCCAGCAGTCAAAGCCTAGCCGGGCACGAGCAGTACTTC. Its translation: CASSQSLAGHEQYF.

This clonotype was observed a handful of times. For the CDR3, the DNA is TGCGCCAGCAGCACAATTTTCGGGGGCTACGAGCAGTACTTC. Protein: CASSTIFGGYEQYF. The chain combines TRBV4-1 with TRBJ2-7, with D tentatively TRBD2 (6 bases). V lost 5 bases and J 3 bases, leaving 14 bases between the germline ends. The germline V gene has CDR1 MGHRA and CDR2 YSYEKL. The CDR3 is 14 residues long.

This clonotype was seen repeatedly, ten times or more. The chain recombines TRBV20-1 with TRBJ1-1; TRBD1 matches 9 bases. Germline V CDR1 and CDR2: DFQATT, SNEGSKA (reference sequence). This CDR3 is built from 15 residues. V dropped 6 bases and J dropped 2; count of bases not matched to a gene: 10. The CDR3: CSAAHGTGYNTEAFF. DNA for the CDR3: TGCAGTGCGGCACACGGGACAGGGTACAACACTGAAGCTTTCTTT.